Below are 21 T cell receptor beta chains sequenced from a single sample in a study of control samples from healthy donors and cancer patients. Assay used: immunoSEQ multiplex PCR; TCRdb lists only in-frame clones, some missing. The sample lists roughly 130,000 clones; 91% were seen once. Material for sequencing was blood. These receptors came from a man between 18 and 35 years old in good health.

This clone has a handful of counts. This rearrangement joins TRBV3-1 (or the pseudogene TRBV3-2) to TRBJ1-2; D gene unclear. Germline V gene sequence: CDR1 LGHDT, CDR2 YNNKEL (reference sequence). The V end was cut by 2 bases, the J end by 6 bases, with 10 bases between. CDR3 length equals 13 residues. The CDR3 DNA sequence: TGTGCCAGCAGCCAATCGGCCGCGGATGGCTACACCTTC. Translating it yields CASSQSAADGYTF.

The V and J genes are TRBV30 and TRBJ1-1; 7 nucleotides align to TRBD1. CDR1 is GTSNPN and CDR2 is SVGIG in the germline V gene (reference sequence). The CDR3 is made up of 14 amino acids. V gave up 4 bases and J gave up 1 base; unmatched junction bases: 6. The CDR3 DNA sequence: TGTGCCTGGAACCAGGGGGTGGGGAACACTGAAGCTTTCTTT. Translating gives CAWNQGVGNTEAFF.

The chain uses TRBV15 and TRBJ1-1; D is perhaps TRBD1 (5 bases). The CDR3 is 13 residues long. Trimming shortened V by 2 bases and J by 7 bases, and 11 bases separated the two germline ends. Looked up from germline, CDR1 is LNHNV and CDR2 is YYDKDF (reference sequence). For the CDR3, the DNA is TGTGCCACCAGCAGACACGACAGAGTTGAAGCTTTCTTT. Translated, it gives CATSRHDRVEAFF.

This chain uses TRBV11-2 with TRBJ2-5; D unresolved. V shed 2 bases and J shed 0 bases, with 10 bases lying between them. CDR3 length equals 15 residues. Germline V gene sequence: CDR1 SGHAT, CDR2 FQNNGV. In DNA form, the CDR3 reads TGTGCCAGCAGCTTAATCTCATCCTACCAAGAGACCCAGTACTTC. Residues: CASSLISSYQETQYF.

The chain is built from TRBV7-9 and TRBJ1-2; 8 bases map to TRBD1. The CDR3 contains 18 residues. Unmatched junction bases numbered 15, after V lost 5 bases and J lost 1 base. The germline V gene encodes CDR1 SEHNR and CDR2 FQNEAQ (reference sequence). CDR3 residues: CASSTDRGGTKFNYGYTF. CDR3 sequence (DNA): TGTGCCAGCAGCACCGACAGGGGAGGGACGAAATTTAACTATGGCTACACCTTC.

The chain has TRBV3-1 (or the pseudogene TRBV3-2) and TRBJ2-2, with a weak D call TRBD1 (6 bases). There are 15 residues in the CDR3. V dropped 5 bases and J dropped 2 bases, with 12 bases sitting between them. Germline values: CDR1 LGHDT, CDR2 YNNKEL (reference sequence). CDR3 residues: CASSNRQENTGELFF. The CDR3 nucleotides read TGTGCCAGCAGCAACCGACAGGAAAACACCGGGGAGCTGTTTTTT.

The chain uses TRBV6-5 and TRBJ2-7, with 8 bases aligning to TRBD2. The junction had 4 bases not matched to a gene; V was cut back by 4 bases and J by 2 bases. This CDR3 is built from 14 residues. Germline CDR1 reads MNHEY; CDR2 reads SVGAGI. CDR3 DNA: TGTGCCAGCAGTTTGGGGACTAGGCCCTACGAGCAGTACTTC. Its protein is CASSLGTRPYEQYF.

The chain uses TRBV7-9 and TRBJ1-2; D not resolved. Per germline, CDR1 SEHNR and CDR2 FQNEAQ (reference sequence). The CDR3 runs 12 residues. Between the trimmed V and J ends, which lost 1 base and 8 bases, there was a span of 8 bases. CDR3 amino acids: CASSLDLGGYTF. CDR3 coding DNA: TGTGCCAGCAGCTTAGATTTGGGGGGCTACACCTTC.

The chain employs TRBV7-9 and TRBJ1-1, with D possibly TRBD1 on 5 matching bases. This CDR3 has 13 residues. The V gene's germline CDR1 is SEHNR and CDR2 FQNEAQ (reference sequence). V was clipped by 3 bases and J by 3 bases, with 8 bases between them. This CDR3 reads CASSFIGDTEAFF. The CDR3 nucleotides are TGTGCCAGCAGCTTTATAGGGGACACTGAAGCTTTCTTT.

The chain has TRBV9 and TRBJ2-2; D gene uncertain. This CDR3 comprises 13 residues. Germline lookup yields CDR1 SGDLS and CDR2 YYNGEE. V was clipped by 0 bases and J by 9 bases, with 9 bases between them. The CDR3: CASSVEWSRELFF. CDR3 DNA sequence: TGTGCCAGCAGCGTAGAATGGAGTCGGGAGCTGTTTTTT.

J is TRBJ2-1 and V is TRBV6-1; the match to TRBD2 covers 8 bases. Germline V gives CDR1 MNHNS, CDR2 SASEGT. CDR3 length: 15 residues. The V and J ends lost 1 base and 4 bases, in that order; junction bases with no gene match: 3. This chain's CDR3 is CASSEDAGGYNEQFF. CDR3 DNA sequence: TGTGCCAGCAGTGAAGACGCGGGGGGTTACAATGAGCAGTTCTTC.

This chain connects TRBV6-5 to TRBJ2-3, with a tentative D call TRBD1 (6 bases). V shed 4 bases and J shed 5 bases, with 19 bases lying between them. CDR3 size: 16 residues. The germline V gene has CDR1 MNHEY and CDR2 SVGAGI. The CDR3 sequence: CASSFSGTPAGDTQYF. The CDR3 DNA sequence: TGTGCCAGCAGTTTCTCCGGGACACCCGCAGGAGATACGCAGTATTTT.

The chain couples TRBV19 to TRBJ2-5; maybe TRBD2 (7 bases). Germline CDR1 and CDR2: LNHDA and SQIVND (reference sequence). CDR3 length: 17 residues. Trimming removed 10 bases from V and 0 bases from J, with 24 bases in between. The CDR3 reads CATAHGGQISDQETQYF. DNA of the CDR3: TGTGCCACAGCGCACGGGGGGCAGATAAGCGACCAAGAGACCCAGTACTTC.

This sequence joins TRBV5-1 and TRBJ1-1; unclear D gene. Germline V lookup: CDR1 SGHRS, CDR2 YFSETQ. V gave up 4 bases and J gave up 4 bases, with 14 bases separating them. The CDR3 sequence is 14 residues long. The CDR3 is CASSLVVGSTEAFF. Written as DNA, the CDR3 is TGCGCCAGCAGCCTGGTGGTGGGGAGCACTGAAGCTTTCTTT.

For the CDR3, the DNA is TGTGCCAGTAGTATAAGGCGACCTAATGAAAAACTGTTTTTT. This encodes CASSIRRPNEKLFF. This rearrangement joins TRBV19 to TRBJ1-4; D gene uncertain. This CDR3 has 14 amino acids. Germline V gene sequence: CDR1 LNHDA, CDR2 SQIVND (reference sequence). Trimming removed 2 bases from V and 3 bases from J, with 7 bases in between. The whole variable domain, filled in from reference TRBV19 and TRBJ1-4, reads DGGITQSPKYLFRKEGQNVTLSCEQNLNHDAMYWYRQDPGQGLRLIYYSQIVNDFQKGDIAEGYSVSREKKESFPLTVTSAQKNPTAFYLCASSIRRPNEKLFFGSGTQLSVL.

CDR3 loop: CASSIRRLDGYTF. CDR3 nucleotide sequence: TGTGCCAGTAGTATTCGACGGCTTGATGGCTACACCTTC. The chain has TRBV19 and TRBJ1-2; D uncertain. The V end lost 3 bases, the J end lost 6 bases, and 11 bases lay between the germline ends. CDR3 size: 13 residues. Germline CDR1 and CDR2: LNHDA and SQIVND (reference sequence).

The chain is built from TRBV6-4 and TRBJ1-1; D is unresolved. The CDR3 consists of 14 residues. Trimming shortened V by 5 bases and J by 1 base, and 11 bases separated the two germline ends. Germline V CDR1 and CDR2: MRHNA, SNTAGT. The CDR3 nucleotides read TGTGCCAGCAGTCCATCCCCCGGGAACACTGAAGCTTTCTTT. Protein: CASSPSPGNTEAFF.

The sample holds one count of this clone. The genes are TRBV7-6 and TRBJ1-2; D remains unclear. There are 17 residues in the CDR3. V lost 0 bases to trimming and J lost 0 bases, with 14 bases between them. Germline V gene lookup returns CDR1 SGHVS and CDR2 FNYEAQ. The chain's CDR3 is CASSLALSYSTNYGYTF. CDR3 bases: TGTGCCAGCAGCTTAGCGCTCAGTTACAGTACTAACTATGGCTACACCTTC.

This clone has a single count. The genes are TRBV5-1 and TRBJ1-5; D possibly corresponds to TRBD1 (6 bases). V lost 1 base to trimming and J lost 7 bases, with 12 bases between them. The CDR3 consists of 14 residues. Germline CDR1 SGHRS, CDR2 YFSETQ. The CDR3 loop reads CASSLPGAGQPQHF. In nucleotides, the CDR3 is TGCGCCAGCAGCTTGCCAGGGGCTGGGCAGCCCCAGCATTTT.

This CDR3 is CASQGSYTDTQYF. The CDR3 DNA reads as TGTGCCAGCCAGGGAAGTTACACAGATACGCAGTATTTT. The rearrangement uses TRBV11-2 and TRBJ2-3; D is perhaps TRBD1 (5 bases). Germline values: CDR1 SGHAT, CDR2 FQNNGV. V lost 8 bases and J 2 bases, leaving 11 bases between the germline ends. This CDR3 is 13 amino acids long.

The J gene is TRBJ1-5, the V gene TRBV30, with unresolved D. Germline V gene data show CDR1 as GTSNPN and CDR2 as SVGIG (reference sequence). V was pared by 2 bases and J by 6 bases, with 17 bases between. The CDR3 sequence is 15 residues long. CDR3 bases: TGTGCCTGGAGTCCACCCACCGTCGGTACTCAGCCCCAGCATTTT. Protein sequence: CAWSPPTVGTQPQHF.